These T cell receptor beta chains were read from a single sample in a study of OX40 agonist ivuxolimab in advanced cancers. The table came from immunoSEQ multiplex PCR; TCRdb's copy has only in-frame clones and leaves some out. The profile covers under 15,000 clones, with 82% appearing a single time and roughly 47% taken by the ten largest. This sample comprised CD4+ or CD8+ T cells sorted from blood, obtained in a trial of the OX40 agonist ivuxolimab. The source is an adult with an advanced solid tumor such as melanoma, head and neck, liver or kidney cancer. Both conserved end residues are part of each CDR3. D genes are given only for firm matches. Clone size is not always given. Where it is, it says once, few, many or a class for expanded clones.

. . TRBJ2-5 TRBV6-5 CASSQDTGETQYF TGTGCCAGCAGCCAAGACACGGGAGAGACCCAGTACTTC
TRBD1 . TRBJ2-7 TRBV19 CASSIGQGVGYEQYF TGTGCCAGTAGTATCGGACAGGGAGTGGGCTACGAGCAGTACTTC
. . TRBJ1-1 TRBV5-1 CASSLDGEGTEAFF TGCGCCAGCAGCTTGGATGGGGAGGGCACTGAAGCTTTCTTT
. . TRBJ1-1 TRBV5-1 CASSRGRDTEAFF TGCGCCAGCAGCCGAGGACGGGACACTGAAGCTTTCTTT
TRBD1 few TRBJ2-1 TRBV11-2 CASSLFPGQGGNEQFF TGTGCCAGCAGCCTTTTCCCGGGACAGGGGGGCAATGAGCAGTTCTTC
TRBD1 . TRBJ2-7 TRBV27 CASSLRQGSGEQYF TGTGCCAGCAGTTTAAGACAGGGTAGTGGCGAGCAGTACTTC
. . TRBJ2-1 TRBV19 CASSIEEYNEQFF TGTGCCAGTAGTATCGAGGAGTACAATGAGCAGTTCTTC
. . TRBJ1-1 TRBV6-5 CASSYTALNTEAFF TGTGCCAGCAGTTACACAGCGTTGAACACTGAAGCTTTCTTT
. . TRBJ2-3 TRBV27 CASSLRQFADTQYF TGTGCCAGCAGTCTTCGACAGTTCGCAGATACGCAGTATTTT
TRBD1 once TRBJ1-4 TRBV11-2 CASSPRTGGASNEKLFF TGTGCCAGCAGCCCCCGGACAGGGGGCGCGTCAAATGAAAAACTGTTTTTT
. . TRBJ2-2 TRBV11-2 CASSHGSSGELFF TGTGCCAGCAGCCATGGTAGCTCCGGGGAGCTGTTTTTT
. . TRBJ2-1 TRBV11-2 CASSSSGNEQFF TGTGCCAGCAGCTCTTCGGGGAATGAGCAGTTCTTC
. once TRBJ2-7 TRBV23-1 CASSQSMEASYEQYF TGCGCCAGCAGTCAATCGATGGAAGCCTCCTACGAGCAGTACTTC
TRBD1 . TRBJ1-4 TRBV4-3 CASSHSGGVEKLFF TGCGCCAGCAGCCACTCAGGGGGAGTTGAAAAACTGTTTTTT
. . TRBJ2-1 TRBV27 CASSLGASAYNEQFF TGTGCCAGCAGTTTAGGCGCTAGCGCATACAATGAGCAGTTCTTC
. few TRBJ2-2 TRBV28 CASSLEGAVGELFF TGTGCCAGCAGTTTGGAGGGGGCGGTCGGGGAGCTGTTTTTT
. . TRBJ2-7 TRBV7-8 CASSTRAVVLAYEQYF TGTGCCAGCAGCACGAGGGCCGTTGTTCTCGCCTACGAGCAGTACTTC
. . TRBJ2-7 TRBV19 CASQSGGGARQQYF TGTGCCAGTCAATCCGGCGGAGGGGCAAGACAGCAGTACTTC
. . TRBJ1-5 TRBV28 CASSLGLGGNQPQHF TGTGCCAGCAGCCTAGGGTTAGGAGGCAATCAGCCCCAGCATTTT
TRBD1 . TRBJ2-5 TRBV19 CASSSTGGWETQYF TGTGCCAGTAGTAGTACAGGGGGCTGGGAGACCCAGTACTTC
TRBD2 . TRBJ2-7 TRBV10-3 CAISGPSGSSPYEQYF TGTGCCATCAGTGGACCTAGCGGGAGTTCCCCCTACGAGCAGTACTTC
TRBD2 . TRBJ2-5 TRBV5-1 CASSSGLGDFIQETQYF TGCGCCAGCAGCTCGGGACTAGGCGATTTCATTCAAGAGACCCAGTACTTC
TRBD1 . TRBJ2-1 TRBV11-2 CASSFGQGAWEQFF TGTGCCAGCAGCTTCGGACAGGGGGCGTGGGAGCAGTTCTTC
TRBD2 . TRBJ2-2 TRBV7-3 CASSLGVTSGTGELFF TGTGCCAGCAGCTTGGGCGTGACTAGCGGCACCGGGGAGCTGTTTTTT
TRBD1 once TRBJ1-1 TRBV28 CASSLWRGQDTEAFF TGTGCCAGCAGTTTATGGAGGGGGCAGGACACTGAAGCTTTCTTT
. . TRBJ1-1 TRBV5-1 CASSKSRDLNTEAFF TGCGCCAGCAGCAAAAGCAGGGATCTGAACACTGAAGCTTTCTTT
. once TRBJ2-7 TRBV6-1 CATEQDSSYEQYF TGTGCCACCGAACAAGACAGCTCCTACGAGCAGTACTTC
. . TRBJ2-7 TRBV27 CASRRDNSYEQYF TGTGCCAGCAGAAGGGACAATTCCTACGAGCAGTACTTC
TRBD1 . TRBJ1-2 TRBV11-2 CASSLIGTGDGYTF TGTGCCAGCAGCCTCATCGGGACAGGAGATGGCTACACCTTC
TRBD1 . TRBJ2-7 TRBV27 CASSLTGGAYEQYF TGTGCCAGCAGTTTAACAGGGGGCGCGTACGAGCAGTACTTC
. . TRBJ1-2 TRBV11-2 CASSLDTGGSGYTF TGTGCCAGCAGCTTAGATACGGGGGGCAGTGGCTACACCTTC
. . TRBJ2-7 TRBV4-3 CASSQGEGRYEQYF TGCGCCAGCAGCCAGGGCGAGGGCCGCTACGAGCAGTACTTC
TRBD1 once TRBJ2-3 TRBV7-3 CASSPGTGGGDTQYF TGTGCCAGCAGCCCCGGGACAGGGGGCGGCGATACGCAGTATTTT
TRBD1 once TRBJ1-2 TRBV15 CATSRDQGGEDYGYTF TGTGCCACCAGCAGAGACCAGGGGGGCGAGGACTATGGCTACACCTTC
TRBD1 . TRBJ2-7 TRBV9 CASSGGGQGDYEQYF TGTGCCAGCAGCGGAGGGGGACAGGGAGATTACGAGCAGTACTTC
. . TRBJ2-1 TRBV6-4 CASSEKGLGNNEQFF TGTGCCAGCAGTGAGAAGGGGCTGGGGAACAATGAGCAGTTCTTC
TRBD1 . TRBJ1-1 TRBV5-8 CASSIGQGHTEAFF TGTGCCAGCAGCATCGGACAGGGTCACACTGAAGCTTTCTTT
. . TRBJ2-3 TRBV15 CATSQRRRADTQYF TGTGCCACCAGCCAGAGAAGGCGGGCAGATACGCAGTATTTT
TRBD2 . TRBJ2-1 TRBV29-1 CSALEGASGKGEQFF TGCAGCGCCCTGGAGGGAGCTAGCGGGAAAGGTGAGCAGTTCTTC